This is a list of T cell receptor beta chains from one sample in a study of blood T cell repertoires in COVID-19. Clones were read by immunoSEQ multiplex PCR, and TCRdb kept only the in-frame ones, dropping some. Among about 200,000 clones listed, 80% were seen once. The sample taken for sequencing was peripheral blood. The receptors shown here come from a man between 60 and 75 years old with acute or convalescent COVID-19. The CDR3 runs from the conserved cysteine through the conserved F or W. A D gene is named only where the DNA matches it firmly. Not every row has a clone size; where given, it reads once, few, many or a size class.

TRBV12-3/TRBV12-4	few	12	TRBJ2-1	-	CASRILGGEQFF	TGTGCCAGCAGGATACTAGGGGGTGAGCAGTTCTTC
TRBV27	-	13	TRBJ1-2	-	CASSSQEDYGYTF	TGTGCCAGCAGTAGCCAGGAGGACTATGGCTACACCTTC
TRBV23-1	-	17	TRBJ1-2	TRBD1	CASSLPPPTQGVYGYTF	TGCGCCAGCAGTCTCCCCCCTCCTACACAGGGGGTCTATGGCTACACCTTC
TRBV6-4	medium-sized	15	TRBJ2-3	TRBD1	CASSDGTGGTDTQYF	TGTGCCAGCAGTGACGGGACAGGGGGGACAGATACGCAGTATTTT
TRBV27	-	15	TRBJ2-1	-	CASSLSGRSYNEQFF	TGTGCCAGCAGTTTATCTGGGCGTTCCTACAATGAGCAGTTCTTC
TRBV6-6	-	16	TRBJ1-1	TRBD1	CASSSRDRGRNTEAFF	TGTGCCAGCAGTTCCCGGGACAGGGGGCGAAACACTGAAGCTTTCTTT
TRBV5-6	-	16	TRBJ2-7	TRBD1	CASSLDRTGGVYEQYF	TGTGCCAGCAGCTTGGACCGGACAGGGGGCGTCTACGAGCAGTACTTC
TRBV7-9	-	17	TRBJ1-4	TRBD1	CASSTTTGGGGNEKLFF	TGTGCCAGCAGCACCACCACAGGGGGCGGAGGTAATGAAAAACTGTTTTTT
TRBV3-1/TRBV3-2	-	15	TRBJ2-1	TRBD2	CASSQLAGGLGEQFF	TGTGCCAGCAGCCAACTAGCGGGAGGGTTAGGTGAGCAGTTCTTC
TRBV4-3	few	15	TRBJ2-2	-	CASSQGQPNTGELFF	TGCGCCAGCAGCCAAGGACAGCCGAACACCGGGGAGCTGTTTTTT
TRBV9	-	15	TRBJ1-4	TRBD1	CASSARQGGNEKLFF	TGTGCCAGCAGCGCCAGACAGGGGGGTAATGAAAAACTGTTTTTT
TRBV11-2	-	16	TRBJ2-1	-	CASSLDLRGGYNEQFF	TGTGCCAGCAGCTTAGATCTGAGGGGGGGCTACAATGAGCAGTTCTTC
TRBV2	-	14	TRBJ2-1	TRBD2	CASSVLAVYNEQFF	TGTGCCAGCAGCGTGCTAGCGGTTTACAATGAGCAGTTCTTC
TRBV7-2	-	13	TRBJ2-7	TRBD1	CASSLQGAYEQYF	TGTGCCAGCAGCTTACAGGGGGCCTACGAGCAGTACTTC
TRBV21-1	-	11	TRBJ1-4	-	CASSKRQGSCF	TGTGCCAGCAGCAAACGGCAGGGCAGTTGTTTT
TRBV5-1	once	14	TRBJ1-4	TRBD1	CASSPGTGEEKLFF	TGCGCCAGCAGCCCCGGGACAGGGGAAGAAAAACTGTTTTTT
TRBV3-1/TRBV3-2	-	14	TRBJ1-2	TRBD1	CASSQWTGSYGYTF	TGTGCCAGCAGCCAGTGGACAGGCAGCTATGGCTACACCTTC
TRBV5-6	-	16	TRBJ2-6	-	CASSLVPRSGANVLTF	TGTGCCAGCAGCTTGGTCCCTCGCTCTGGGGCCAACGTCCTGACTTTC
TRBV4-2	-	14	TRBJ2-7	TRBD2	CASSQDLAAYEQYF	TGTGCCAGCAGCCAAGATCTAGCGGCCTACGAGCAGTACTTC
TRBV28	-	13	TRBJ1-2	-	CASSLSKEYGYTF	TGTGCCAGCAGTTTATCTAAAGAGTATGGCTACACCTTC
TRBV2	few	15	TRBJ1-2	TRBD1	CASSLARTGGYGYTF	TGTGCCAGCAGTCTTGCGCGGACAGGGGGCTATGGCTACACCTTC
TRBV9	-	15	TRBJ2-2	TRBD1	CASRTGVGDTGELFF	TGTGCCAGCAGGACAGGGGTAGGGGACACCGGGGAGCTGTTTTTT
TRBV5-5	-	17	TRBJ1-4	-	CASSLDRATATNEKLFF	TGTGCCAGCAGCTTGGATAGAGCGACCGCAACTAATGAAAAACTGTTTTTT
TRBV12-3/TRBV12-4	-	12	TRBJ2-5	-	CASSWPQETQYF	TGTGCCAGCAGTTGGCCCCAAGAGACCCAGTACTTC
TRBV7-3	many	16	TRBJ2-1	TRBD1	CASSLMGNRGLNEQFF	TGTGCCAGCAGCTTGATGGGGAACAGGGGGCTCAATGAGCAGTTCTTC
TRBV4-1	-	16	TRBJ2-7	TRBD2	CASSQDSGGRALEQYF	TGCGCCAGCAGCCAAGATTCCGGGGGGAGGGCACTCGAGCAGTACTTC
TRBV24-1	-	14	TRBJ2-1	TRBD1	CATSVTGGLSEQFF	TGTGCCACCAGTGTTACAGGGGGCTTAAGTGAGCAGTTCTTC
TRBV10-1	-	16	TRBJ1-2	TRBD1	CASSEIGRGANYGYTF	TGCGCCAGCAGTGAGATAGGCAGGGGGGCAAACTATGGCTACACCTTC
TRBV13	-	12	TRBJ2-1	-	CASSPTSYEQFF	TGTGCCAGCAGCCCGACTAGTTATGAGCAGTTCTTC
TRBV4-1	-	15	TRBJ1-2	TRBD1	CASSQAWTGRYGYTF	TGCGCCAGCAGCCAAGCCTGGACAGGGAGGTATGGCTACACCTTC
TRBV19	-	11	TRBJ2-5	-	CASSASGTQYF	TGTGCCAGTAGTGCCTCGGGGACCCAGTACTTC
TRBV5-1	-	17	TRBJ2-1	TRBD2	CASSWRYTSGRANEQFF	TGCGCCAGCAGCTGGCGGTATACTAGCGGGAGGGCCAATGAGCAGTTCTTC
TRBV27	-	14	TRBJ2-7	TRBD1	CASSLQGEPYEQYF	TGTGCCAGCAGTTTACAGGGGGAGCCTTACGAGCAGTACTTC
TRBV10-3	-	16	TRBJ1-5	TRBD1	CAISEFGTDSNQPQHF	TGTGCCATCAGTGAATTCGGGACAGATAGCAATCAGCCCCAGCATTTT
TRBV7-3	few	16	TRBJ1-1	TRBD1	CASSQVQGRLDTEAFF	TGTGCCAGCAGCCAGGTACAGGGGAGGTTGGACACTGAAGCTTTCTTT
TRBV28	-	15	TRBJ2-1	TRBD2	CASSPTSGSANEQFF	TGTGCCAGCAGTCCGACTAGCGGGAGTGCGAATGAGCAGTTCTTC
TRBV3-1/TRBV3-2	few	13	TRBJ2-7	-	CASSLASGHEQYF	TGTGCCAGCAGCCTGGCCTCAGGGCACGAGCAGTACTTC
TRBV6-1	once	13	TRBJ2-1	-	CASSEVAYNEQFF	TGTGCCAGCAGTGAAGTAGCGTACAATGAGCAGTTCTTC
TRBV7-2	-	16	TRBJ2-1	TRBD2	CASSMRTSGRGPEQFF	TGTGCCAGCAGCATGCGGACTAGCGGGAGGGGGCCTGAGCAGTTCTTC
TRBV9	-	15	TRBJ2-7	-	CASSVSGRDTYEQYF	TGTGCCAGCAGCGTAAGCGGACGGGACACCTACGAGCAGTACTTC
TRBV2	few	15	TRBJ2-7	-	CASVGGYRRDYEQYF	TGTGCCAGCGTAGGCGGCTACAGGAGAGACTACGAGCAGTACTTC
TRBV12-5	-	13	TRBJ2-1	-	CASGLATVNEQFF	TGTGCTAGTGGTTTGGCAACAGTAAATGAGCAGTTCTTC
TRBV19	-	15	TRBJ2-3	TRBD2	CASRSGGALEDTQYF	TGTGCCAGTAGGTCCGGGGGGGCGTTAGAGGATACGCAGTATTTT
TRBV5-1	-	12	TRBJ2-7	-	CASSLQGREQYF	TGCGCCAGCAGCTTGCAGGGTCGCGAGCAGTACTTC
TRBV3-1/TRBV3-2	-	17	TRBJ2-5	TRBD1	CASSHRGTGVYQETQYF	TGTGCCAGCAGCCACCGAGGGACAGGGGTCTACCAAGAGACCCAGTACTTC
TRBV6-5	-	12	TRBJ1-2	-	CASRDLNYGYTF	TGTGCCAGCAGGGACTTGAACTATGGCTACACCTTC
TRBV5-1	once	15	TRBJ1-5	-	CASSLGQGLGEPQHF	TGCGCCAGCAGCTTGGGGCAGGGGTTAGGTGAGCCCCAGCATTTT
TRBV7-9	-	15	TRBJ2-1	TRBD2	CASSLSGSLDNEQFF	TGTGCCAGCAGCTTAAGCGGGAGTCTGGACAATGAGCAGTTCTTC